These 2 T cell receptor beta chains came from one sample sequenced in a study of cytomegalovirus exposure and HLA in healthy donors. PCR amplification relied on 60 Vbeta primers (plus 13 Jbeta primers). The assay was immunoSEQ multiplex PCR, and TCRdb's table has in-frame clones only and misses some. The sample holds some 30,000 clones, 80% to 90% seen once. The sample taken for sequencing was PBMCs. These receptors came from a boy between 10 and 17 years old in good health and CMV-seronegative.

The chain recombines TRBV18 with TRBJ2-2; TRBD1 matches at 8 bases. With V trimmed by 0 bases and J by 2 bases, 5 bases remained unmatched. Germline-derived CDR1 and CDR2 are KGHSH and LQKENI. This CDR3 spans 17 amino acids. CDR3 sequence (DNA): TGTGCCAGCTCACCACCACTTGGACAGGGAAACACCGGGGAGCTGTTTTTT. Translating it yields CASSPPLGQGNTGELFF.

This chain links TRBV6-1 with TRBJ2-7; no firm D call. The V gene's germline CDR1 is MNHNS and CDR2 SASEGT. V was trimmed by 2 bases and J by 4 bases, leaving 12 bases between them. The CDR3 is 14 residues long. CDR3 in DNA: TGTGCCAGCAGTGAACGAGGCAGTTTATACGAGCAGTACTTC. This translates into CASSERGSLYEQYF.